The 14 T cell receptor beta chains presented below share a single source sample, sequenced in a study of blood T cell repertoires in COVID-19. The method was immunoSEQ multiplex PCR; TCRdb's version includes in-frame clones alone and lacks a portion of them. This table has over 150,000 clones, approximately 80% appearing once. Sample: peripheral blood. Receptors originate from a woman aged 55 to 70 with COVID-19, enrolled during active disease.

The genes are TRBV19 and TRBJ1-1; D possibly corresponds to TRBD1 (6 bases). The CDR3 totals 11 residues. CDR1 LNHDA and CDR2 SQIVND come from the germline V gene (reference sequence). With 7 bases removed from V and 10 bases from J, the gap between germline ends came to 13 bases. The CDR3 sequence is CASTWGRGAFF. The CDR3 DNA follows: TGTGCCAGTACATGGGGCAGGGGAGCTTTCTTT.

The gene calls are TRBV6-5 and TRBJ1-5; D is undetermined. Germline CDR1 MNHEY, CDR2 SVGAGI. The ends were cut back, 6 bases at V and 0 bases at J, with 9 bases in the middle. The CDR3 extends over 14 amino acids. Here the CDR3 reads CASRKVDSNQPQHF. CDR3 in DNA: TGTGCCAGCAGAAAAGTAGATAGCAATCAGCCCCAGCATTTT.

The genes are TRBV9 and TRBJ1-2, with a weak D call TRBD1 (5 bases). The germline V gene encodes CDR1 SGDLS and CDR2 YYNGEE. The CDR3 runs 15 residues. V was shortened by 1 base and J by 4 bases, with 14 bases between the two germline ends. CDR3 loop: CASSVSQGKVYGYTF. The CDR3 coding sequence is TGTGCCAGCAGCGTAAGTCAGGGAAAAGTCTATGGCTACACCTTC. Full variable domain (missing parts from reference TRBV9 and TRBJ1-2): DSGVTQTPKHLITATGQRVTLRCSPRSGDLSVYWYQQSLDQGLQFLIQYYNGEERAKGNILERFSAQQFPDLHSELNLSSLELGDSALYFCASSVSQGKVYGYTFGSGTRLTVV.

The rearrangement uses TRBV29-1 and TRBJ2-7; 7 bases map to TRBD2. Germline V gene data show CDR1 as SQVTM and CDR2 as ANQGSEA. Germline trimming cut 4 bases from V and 2 bases from J; bases unmatched to any gene: 5. The CDR3 spans 13 residues. DNA of the CDR3: TGCAGCGTTGCACTAGCGCCCCCCTACGAGCAGTACTTC. Translation gives CSVALAPPYEQYF.

A single count supports this clone. The rearrangement links TRBV19 to TRBJ2-4, with 9 positions matching TRBD1. The CDR3 totals 14 residues. After removal of 6 bases from V and 6 bases from J, the junction contained 6 bases not matched to a gene. Germline V gene data show CDR1 as LNHDA and CDR2 as SQIVND (reference sequence). The DNA of the CDR3 is TGTGCCAGTAGCAGAAAGGGACAGGGAAACATTCAGTACTTC. Encoded protein: CASSRKGQGNIQYF. Supplemented by reference TRBV19 and TRBJ2-4, the full variable domain reads DGGITQSPKYLFRKEGQNVTLSCEQNLNHDAMYWYRQDPGQGLRLIYYSQIVNDFQKGDIAEGYSVSREKKESFPLTVTSAQKNPTAFYLCASSRKGQGNIQYFGAGTRLSVL.

The rearrangement joins TRBV5-1 to TRBJ2-7, with D uncertain. V shed 0 bases and J shed 3 bases, with 16 bases lying between them. The CDR3 extends over 16 amino acids. CDR1 and CDR2 from the germline V gene are SGHRS and YFSETQ. In DNA form, the CDR3 reads TGCGCCAGCAGCTTGGTGGTGGCCAGCCCAGGCTACGAGCAGTACGTC. Protein sequence: CASSLVVASPGYEQYV.

The CDR3 DNA is TGTGCCAGCAGCGTAGTCCCTGGAGGTGTAGGCTCCAAGTCTATGGTGGGCTACACCTTC. As protein: CASSVVPGGVGSKSMVGYTF. The J gene is TRBJ1-2, the V gene TRBV9, with D unclear. Trimming stripped 0 bases from V and 8 bases from J, with 32 bases between. CDR1 SGDLS and CDR2 YYNGEE come from the germline V gene. The CDR3 spans 20 residues.

This clone occurred once. The CDR3 sequence is CASSPRTGVTGLAKNIQYF. In DNA, the CDR3 is TGTGCCAGCAGCCCTCGGACAGGGGTAACCGGGCTAGCCAAAAACATTCAGTACTTC. The rearrangement joins TRBV7-9 to TRBJ2-4; 9 positions agree with TRBD1. The CDR3 loop spans 19 amino acids. V shed 5 bases and J 0 bases; nucleotides not matched to a gene: 14. Per the germline V gene, CDR1 is SEHNR and CDR2 is FQNEAQ (reference sequence).

The chain is built from TRBV7-3 and TRBJ2-1, with 12 bases aligning to TRBD2. The ends lost 6 bases at V and 8 bases at J; junction bases unmatched: 8. The CDR3 extends over 15 amino acids. Germline-derived CDR1 and CDR2 are SGHTA and FQGTGA. The CDR3 protein is CASSRLAGVLHEQFF. In DNA, the CDR3 is TGTGCCAGCAGTAGACTAGCGGGAGTACTCCATGAGCAGTTCTTC.

The genes are TRBV14 and TRBJ1-2; D is uncertain. The length of the CDR3 is 15 residues. Looked up from germline, CDR1 is SGHDN and CDR2 is FVKESK. The V end was cut by 0 bases, the J end by 2 bases, with 10 bases between. The CDR3 DNA is TGTGCCAGCAGCCAAGATATCTCCCTAAACTATGGCTACACCTTC. Protein: CASSQDISLNYGYTF.

The rearrangement joins TRBV9 to TRBJ1-1; D is ambiguous. This CDR3 has 16 amino acids. The ends were cut back, 4 bases at V and 0 bases at J, with 16 bases in the middle. Per germline, CDR1 SGDLS and CDR2 YYNGEE. The CDR3 sequence: CASSPFAGILNTEAFF. The CDR3 DNA follows: TGTGCCAGCAGCCCCTTCGCGGGGATCCTGAACACTGAAGCTTTCTTT.

The chain uses TRBV11-2 and TRBJ1-3; D possibly corresponds to TRBD1 (5 bases). From germline, CDR1 is SGHAT and CDR2 FQNNGV. V dropped 1 base and J dropped 4 bases, with 11 bases sitting between them. CDR3 length equals 15 residues. The CDR3 region has the DNA TGTGCCAGCAGCTTAGTCACAGGAGCGGGAAACACCATATATTTT. Translating gives CASSLVTGAGNTIYF.

This rearrangement joins TRBV10-3 to TRBJ1-6; no reliable D call. Germline CDR1 is ENHRY and CDR2 is SYGVKD. This CDR3 spans 12 amino acids. V dropped 4 bases and J dropped 10 bases, with 8 bases sitting between them. The CDR3 loop is CAISGSGSPLHF. The CDR3 DNA reads as TGTGCCATCAGTGGATCGGGGTCACCCCTCCACTTT.

The chain carries TRBV5-1 and TRBJ1-1, with D unclear. Trimming shortened V by 0 bases and J by 3 bases, and 12 bases separated the two germline ends. The CDR3 sequence is 15 residues long. CDR1 SGHRS and CDR2 YFSETQ come from the germline V gene. CDR3 sequence reads: CASSLERGVDTEAFF. CDR3 nucleotides: TGCGCCAGCAGCTTGGAACGGGGTGTAGACACTGAAGCTTTCTTT.